This TCR beta chain was identified in a study of vaccination and CD4 T cells after COVID-19. Whole-study context: Post-COVID draws followed diagnosis by a median about 100 days (range 35 to 161).

Treatment of the sample: roughly ten-day PBMC culture with coronavirus spike peptide pools or control peptides (ViraFEST assay). The unexposed donor's CD4+ T cells were collected before the COVID-19 pandemic (2011-2018). The Oncomine TCR Beta short-read assay was applied to DNA of cultured CD4+ T cells. One entry per CDR3 protein results from TCRdb running MiXCR on the PCR reads. The sample yields about 9,600 distinct CDR3 sequences, 35% to 45% seen once. The germline V gene has CDR1 SEHNR and CDR2 FQNEAQ (reference sequence). V dropped 0 bases and J dropped 6 bases, with 9 bases sitting between them. The CDR3 covers 15 residues. This clonotype appeared a few times. Its target is not known.

This clonotype originated in a human donor in good health. The chain uses TRBV7-9 and TRBJ1-6; possible D gene TRBD1, 6 bases. The sequenced material came from CD4+ T cells from blood, cultured in vitro. The CDR3 sequence: CASSLAGGPNSPLHF. CDR3 sequence (DNA): TGTGCCAGCAGCTTAGCCGGGGGCCCTAATTCACCCCTCCACTTT.